This TCR beta chain was identified in a study of identical twins. Study-wide points: Out-of-frame sharing of TCR alpha in monozygotic twins was underestimated by models.

TCRdb re-derived calls from the 5' RACE reads in MiXCR, one entry per CDR3 protein. This sample carries under 900,000 distinct CDR3 sequences, roughly 12% of them seen once, and the ten largest clones take about 1.6%. For this clonotype: Antigen: not known.

The V gene's germline CDR1 is MGHRA and CDR2 YSYEKL. The CDR3 sequence is 15 residues long. The V end was cut by 5 bases, the J end by 2 bases, with 16 bases between. These data also formed part of another study, on yellow fever vaccine responses in identical twins.

Sequenced input: PBMCs. The TCR originated in a woman younger than 35 in good health. The rearrangement joins TRBV4-1 to TRBJ2-7, with D perhaps matching TRBD1 (6 bases). The CDR3 DNA sequence: TGCGCCAGCAGCTCAGGGGTGCAGGCTCCCTACGAGCAGTACTTC. It is translated as CASSSGVQAPYEQYF.